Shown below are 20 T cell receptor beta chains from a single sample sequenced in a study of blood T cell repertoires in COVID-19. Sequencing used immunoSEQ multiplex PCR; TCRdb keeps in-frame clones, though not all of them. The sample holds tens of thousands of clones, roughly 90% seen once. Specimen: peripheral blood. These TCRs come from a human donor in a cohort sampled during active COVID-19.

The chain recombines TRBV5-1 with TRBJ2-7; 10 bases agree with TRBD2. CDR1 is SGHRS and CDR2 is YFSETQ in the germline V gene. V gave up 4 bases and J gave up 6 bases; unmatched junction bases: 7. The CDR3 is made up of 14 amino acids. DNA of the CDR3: TGCGCCAGCAGCCAATCTAGCGGGAGATTCGAGCAGTACTTC. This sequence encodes CASSQSSGRFEQYF.

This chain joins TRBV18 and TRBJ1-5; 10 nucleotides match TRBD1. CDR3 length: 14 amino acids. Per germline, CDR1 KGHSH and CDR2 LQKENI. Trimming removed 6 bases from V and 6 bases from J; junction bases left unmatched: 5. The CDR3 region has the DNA TGTGCCAGCTCTCCGGGACAGGGGAGTCAGCCCCAGCATTTT. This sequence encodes CASSPGQGSQPQHF.

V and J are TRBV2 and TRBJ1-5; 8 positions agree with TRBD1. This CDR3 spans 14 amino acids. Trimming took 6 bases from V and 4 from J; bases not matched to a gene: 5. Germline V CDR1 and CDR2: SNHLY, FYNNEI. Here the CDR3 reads CASSRDRRNQPQHF. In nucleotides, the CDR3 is TGTGCCAGCAGCCGGGACAGGAGGAATCAGCCCCAGCATTTT. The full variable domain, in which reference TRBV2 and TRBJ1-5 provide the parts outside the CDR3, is EPEVTQTPSHQVTQMGQEVILRCVPISNHLYFYWYRQILGQKVEFLVSFYNNEISEKSEIFDDQFSVERPDGSNFTLKIRSTKLEDSAMYFCASSRDRRNQPQHFGDGTRLSIL.

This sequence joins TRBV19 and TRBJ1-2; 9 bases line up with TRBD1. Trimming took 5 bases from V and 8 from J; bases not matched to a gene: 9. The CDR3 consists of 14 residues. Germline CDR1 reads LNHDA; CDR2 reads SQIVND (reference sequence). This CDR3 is CASSVPDRGGGYTF. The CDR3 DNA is TGTGCCAGTAGTGTACCGGACAGGGGAGGAGGCTACACCTTC.

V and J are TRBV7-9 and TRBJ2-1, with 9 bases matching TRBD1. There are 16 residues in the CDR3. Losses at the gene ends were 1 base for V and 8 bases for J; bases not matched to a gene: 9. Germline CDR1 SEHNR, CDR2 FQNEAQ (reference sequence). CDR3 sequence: CASSLGKRTGGHEQFF. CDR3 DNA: TGTGCCAGCAGCTTAGGAAAACGAACAGGGGGCCATGAGCAGTTCTTC.

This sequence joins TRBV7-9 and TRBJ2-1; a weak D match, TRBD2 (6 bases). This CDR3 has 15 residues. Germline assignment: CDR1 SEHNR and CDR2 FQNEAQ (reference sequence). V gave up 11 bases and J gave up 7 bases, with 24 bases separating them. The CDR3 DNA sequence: TGTGCCGCGATCGGCGCGGGAAAAGTCGAAAATGAGCAGTTCTTC. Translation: CAAIGAGKVENEQFF.

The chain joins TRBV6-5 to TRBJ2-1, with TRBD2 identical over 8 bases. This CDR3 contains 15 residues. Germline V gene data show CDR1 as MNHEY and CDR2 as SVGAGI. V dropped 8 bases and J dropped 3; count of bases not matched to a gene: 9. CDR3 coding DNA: TGTGCCAGCTCCCAACTAGCGGAGAGCTACAATGAGCAGTTCTTC. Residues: CASSQLAESYNEQFF.

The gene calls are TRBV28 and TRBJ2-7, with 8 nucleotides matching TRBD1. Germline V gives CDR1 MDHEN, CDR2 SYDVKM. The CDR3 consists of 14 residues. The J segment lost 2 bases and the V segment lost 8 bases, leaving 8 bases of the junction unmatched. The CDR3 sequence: CASLGQGSPYEQYF. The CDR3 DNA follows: TGTGCCAGCCTCGGACAGGGTTCTCCCTACGAGCAGTACTTC.

CDR3 sequence (DNA): TGTGCCAGCAGCTACCGGGAGACCCAGTACTTC. This encodes CASSYRETQYF. The rearrangement joins TRBV7-2 to TRBJ2-5; the D is unclear. Germline CDR1 reads SGHTA; CDR2 reads FQGNSA. Trimming cost V 4 bases and J 5 bases, with 5 bases left between them. The CDR3 is made up of 11 amino acids.

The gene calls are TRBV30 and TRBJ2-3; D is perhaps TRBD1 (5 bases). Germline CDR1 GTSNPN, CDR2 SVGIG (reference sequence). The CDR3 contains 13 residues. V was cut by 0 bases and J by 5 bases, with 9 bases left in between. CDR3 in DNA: TGTGCCTGGAGTGTACGTAGGGGAGATACGCAGTATTTT. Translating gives CAWSVRRGDTQYF.

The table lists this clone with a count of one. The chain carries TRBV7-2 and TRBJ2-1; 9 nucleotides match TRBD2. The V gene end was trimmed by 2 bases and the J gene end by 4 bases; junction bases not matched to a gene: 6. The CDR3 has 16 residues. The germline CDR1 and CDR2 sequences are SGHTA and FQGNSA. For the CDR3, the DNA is TGTGCCAGCAGCTTAAGTAGCGGGAGCCGGTACAATGAGCAGTTCTTC. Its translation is CASSLSSGSRYNEQFF.

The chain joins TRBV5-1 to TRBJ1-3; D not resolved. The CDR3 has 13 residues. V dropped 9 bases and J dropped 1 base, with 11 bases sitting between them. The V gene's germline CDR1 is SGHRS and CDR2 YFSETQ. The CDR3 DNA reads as TGCGCCACCCGGGGAGGGTCTGGAAACACCATATATTTT. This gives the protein CATRGGSGNTIYF. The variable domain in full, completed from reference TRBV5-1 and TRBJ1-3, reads KAGVTQTPRYLIKTRGQQVTLSCSPISGHRSVSWYQQTPGQGLQFLFEYFSETQRNKGNFPGRFSGRQFSNSRSEMNVSTLELGDSALYLCATRGGSGNTIYFGEGSWLTVV.

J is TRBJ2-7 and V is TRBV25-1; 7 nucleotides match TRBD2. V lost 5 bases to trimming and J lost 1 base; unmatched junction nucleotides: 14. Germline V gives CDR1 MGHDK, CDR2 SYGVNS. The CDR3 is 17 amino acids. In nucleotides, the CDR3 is TGTGCCAGCAGTCCATGGAAAGGGGCTAGCGGATCCTACGAGCAGTACTTC. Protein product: CASSPWKGASGSYEQYF.

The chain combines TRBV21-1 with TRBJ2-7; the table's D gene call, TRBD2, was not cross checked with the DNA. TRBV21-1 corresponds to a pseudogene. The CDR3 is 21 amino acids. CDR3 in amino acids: CASSKWNLGFPVGLTSYEQYF. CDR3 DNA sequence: TGTGCCAGCAGCAAATGGAATTTGGGGTTTCCGGTGGGACTAACAAGCTACGAGCAGTACTTC.

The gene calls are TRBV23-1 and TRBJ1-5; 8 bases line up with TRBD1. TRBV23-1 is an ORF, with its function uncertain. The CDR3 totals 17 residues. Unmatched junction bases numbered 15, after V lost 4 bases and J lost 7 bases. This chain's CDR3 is CASSLNLDRALGQPQHF. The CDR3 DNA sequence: TGCGCCAGCAGTCTAAACTTGGACAGGGCGCTGGGGCAGCCCCAGCATTTT.

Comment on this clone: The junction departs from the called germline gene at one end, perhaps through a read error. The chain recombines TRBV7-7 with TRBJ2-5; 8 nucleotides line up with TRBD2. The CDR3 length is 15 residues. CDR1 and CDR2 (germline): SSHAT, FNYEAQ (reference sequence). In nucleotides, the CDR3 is TGTGCTAGCAGCTTAGACATAGCGGGGACGGAGACCCAGTACTTC. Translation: CASSLDIAGTETQYF.

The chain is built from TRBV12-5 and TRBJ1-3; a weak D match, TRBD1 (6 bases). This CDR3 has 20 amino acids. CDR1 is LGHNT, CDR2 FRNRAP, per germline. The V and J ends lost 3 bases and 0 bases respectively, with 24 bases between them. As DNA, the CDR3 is TGTGCTAGTGGTTTTGGTACAGGGAAACAGTTAGGGGTCTCTGGAAACACCATATATTTT. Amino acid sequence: CASGFGTGKQLGVSGNTIYF.

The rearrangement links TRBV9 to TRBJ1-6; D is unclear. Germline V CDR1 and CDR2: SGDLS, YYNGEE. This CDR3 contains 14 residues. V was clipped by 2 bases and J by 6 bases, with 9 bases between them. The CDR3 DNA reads TGTGCCAGCAGCGTGAGCGAGGGTAATTCACCCCTCCACTTT. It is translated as CASSVSEGNSPLHF.

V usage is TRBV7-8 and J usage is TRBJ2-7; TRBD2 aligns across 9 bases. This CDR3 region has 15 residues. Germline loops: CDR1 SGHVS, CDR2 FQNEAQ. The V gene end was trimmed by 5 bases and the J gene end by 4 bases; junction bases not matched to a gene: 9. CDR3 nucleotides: TGTGCCAGCAGCCTAGGTAGCGGGAGAGGGTACGAGCAGTACTTC. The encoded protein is CASSLGSGRGYEQYF.

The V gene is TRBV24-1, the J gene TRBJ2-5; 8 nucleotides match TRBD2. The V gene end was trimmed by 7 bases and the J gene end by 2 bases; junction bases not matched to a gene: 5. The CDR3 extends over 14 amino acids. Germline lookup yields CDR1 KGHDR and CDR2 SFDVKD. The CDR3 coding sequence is TGTGCCACCAGCCCGGCGGGGGGACAAGAGACCCAGTACTTC. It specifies CATSPAGGQETQYF.